This TCR beta chain was sequenced during a study of immune evolution from preneoplasia to lung adenocarcinoma. The data were produced by immunoSEQ multiplex PCR, yet TCRdb's version contains in-frame clones alone and is incomplete. The table records under 4,500 clones, 80% of them present only once. The source is a person aged 70 to 85 with lung adenocarcinoma. What was sequenced was FFPE lung adenocarcinoma in situ tissue.

The CDR3 region has the DNA TGCGCCAGCAGCTTGGGGACAGGGAGAGACAACGAGCAGTACTTC. Translating gives CASSLGTGRDNEQYF. The gene calls are TRBV5-1 and TRBJ2-7; 8 bases fit TRBD1. Germline V CDR1 and CDR2: SGHRS, YFSETQ. The V and J ends lost 0 bases and 5 bases, in that order; junction bases with no gene match: 7. CDR3 length: 15 residues. The full variable domain, its missing parts supplied by reference TRBV5-1 and TRBJ2-7, is KAGVTQTPRYLIKTRGQQVTLSCSPISGHRSVSWYQQTPGQGLQFLFEYFSETQRNKGNFPGRFSGRQFSNSRSEMNVSTLELGDSALYLCASSLGTGRDNEQYFGPGTRLTVT.